These 27 T cell receptor beta chains share one sample of origin, sequenced in a study of human T cells and chemical hapten exposure. MiXCR, applied by TCRdb to the RACE reads, yields one record per CDR3 protein. This sample has around 380,000 distinct CDR3 sequences, with 4% to 5.5% found just once. Time point of the sample: patch test 1, 2 weeks after DPC sensitization. Treatment here: therapeutic diphenylcyclopropenone sensitization with weekly scalp DPC. This sample comprised whole blood, obtained in connection with sensitization to the hapten diphenylcyclopropenone (DPC). The receptor set was obtained from a woman aged 45 to 65 with alopecia areata. Some clones in this sample may be carry-over from other donors' samples.

The chain employs TRBV27 and TRBJ2-3, with D possibly matching TRBD2 (5 bases). V was shortened by 7 bases and J by 7 bases, with 12 bases between the two germline ends. Germline assignment: CDR1 MNHEY and CDR2 SMNVEV (reference sequence). The CDR3 extends over 12 amino acids. CDR3 DNA: TGTGCCAGCAACCCTCCGGGATATACGCAGTATTTT. It is translated as CASNPPGYTQYF.

The gene calls are TRBV7-2 and TRBJ2-7; 8 nucleotides agree with TRBD1. Unmatched junction bases numbered 6, after V lost 2 bases and J lost 6 bases. The V gene's germline CDR1 is SGHTA and CDR2 FQGNSA. The CDR3 extends over 14 amino acids. CDR3 sequence reads: CASSLRGQVAEQYF. CDR3 sequence (DNA): TGTGCCAGCAGCTTAAGGGGACAGGTTGCCGAGCAGTACTTC.

This clonotype came up many times. This rearrangement joins TRBV10-3 to TRBJ1-2, with TRBD1 matching 10 bases. In germline, CDR1 is ENHRY, CDR2 SYGVKD. The CDR3 spans 15 residues. V lost 4 bases to trimming and J lost 6 bases; unmatched junction nucleotides: 8. This CDR3 is CAISAGTGDLHGYTF. CDR3 sequence (DNA): TGTGCCATCAGTGCCGGGACAGGGGACCTCCATGGCTACACCTTC.

This clonotype was picked up a small number of times. This chain joins TRBV12-3 or TRBV12-4 and TRBJ1-5; 10 bases agree with TRBD1. The trim removed 10 bases at V and 5 bases at J, leaving 5 bases unmatched. There are 13 residues in the CDR3. In DNA form, the CDR3 reads TGTGCCACCAAGACAGGGGGCGATCAGCCCCAGCATTTT. It specifies CATKTGGDQPQHF.

This clonotype was observed many times. V is TRBV7-2 and J is TRBJ2-3; D assignment may be TRBD1 or TRBD2 (5 bases each). The CDR3 loop spans 15 amino acids. The V gene lost 1 base and the J gene lost 6 bases, with 14 bases spanning the gap. Germline V lookup: CDR1 SGHTA, CDR2 FQGNSA. The CDR3 nucleotides are TGTGCCAGCAGCTTAGGGGGGTCCAATTTGGATACGCAGTATTTT. This translates into CASSLGGSNLDTQYF.

The sample holds a few counts of this clonotype. The J gene is TRBJ1-1, the V gene TRBV6-5; the D gene is possibly TRBD1 (5 bases). The CDR3 runs to 14 residues. Germline-derived CDR1 and CDR2 are MNHEY and SVGAGI. V lost 8 bases and J lost 3, with 16 bases in between. This CDR3 is CASRDWGEYTEAFF. Written as DNA, the CDR3 is TGTGCCAGCCGGGACTGGGGCGAGTACACTGAAGCTTTCTTT.

The V and J genes are TRBV5-6 and TRBJ2-7; 9 positions match TRBD1. The trim removed 4 bases at V and 6 bases at J, leaving 14 bases unmatched. The CDR3 extends over 16 amino acids. Germline assignment: CDR1 SGHDT and CDR2 YYEEEE. The CDR3 spells CASSNRIGQGTSEQYF. CDR3 coding DNA: TGTGCCAGCAGCAACCGTATAGGACAGGGGACGTCCGAGCAGTACTTC.

This clonotype was found a few times. J is TRBJ1-1 and V is TRBV3-1; D remains ambiguous. V was pared by 6 bases and J by 4 bases, with 12 bases between. The CDR3 loop spans 13 amino acids. Germline CDR1 is LGHDT and CDR2 is YNNKEL (reference sequence). The CDR3 reads CASRDGGSTEAFF. The CDR3 bases are TGTGCCAGCAGAGACGGAGGTAGCACTGAAGCTTTCTTT.

The gene calls are TRBV4-1 and TRBJ2-1, with D possibly TRBD1 on 5 matching bases. V was cut by 0 bases and J by 15 bases, with 12 bases left in between. The CDR3 is made up of 12 amino acids. The germline CDR1 and CDR2 sequences are MGHRA and YSYEKL. The CDR3 DNA is TGCGCCAGCAGCCAAGAAGGCAGGGTCCCGTTCTTC. Amino acid sequence: CASSQEGRVPFF.

This clonotype was seen at least ten times. The chain joins TRBV7-9 to TRBJ1-1; a weak D match, TRBD1 (5 bases). The ends were cut back, 6 bases at V and 7 bases at J, with 15 bases in the middle. The CDR3 has 13 residues. Germline CDR1 is SEHNR and CDR2 is FQNEAQ (reference sequence). The CDR3, as DNA: TGTGCCAGCAGAGCATCCTTGGGACTTGAAGCTTTCTTT. Amino acid sequence: CASRASLGLEAFF.

This clonotype has ten or more counts. The chain carries TRBV29-1 and TRBJ1-2; D not resolved. V was trimmed by 3 bases and J by 4 bases, leaving 18 bases between them. Germline V lookup: CDR1 SQVTM, CDR2 ANQGSEA. The CDR3 is 15 residues long. The CDR3 nucleotides are TGCAGCGTTGAGGTTCCGCAAGGGTCGGGCTATGGCTACACCTTC. Its translation is CSVEVPQGSGYGYTF. The full variable domain, rest sourced from reference TRBV29-1 and TRBJ1-2, is SAVISQKPSRDICQRGTSLTIQCQVDSQVTMMFWYRQQPGQSLTLIATANQGSEATYESGFVIDKFPISRPNLTFSTLTVSNMSPEDSSIYLCSVEVPQGSGYGYTFGSGTRLTVV.

The sample holds many counts of this clonotype. The chain joins TRBV7-6 to TRBJ2-5; tentative D call: TRBD1 (6 bases). V was trimmed by 8 bases and J by 2 bases, leaving 12 bases between them. Germline V gene sequence: CDR1 SGHVS, CDR2 FNYEAQ. The CDR3 is 13 amino acids. The CDR3 is CASAYRDQETQYF. CDR3 sequence (DNA): TGTGCCAGCGCCTACAGGGATCAAGAGACCCAGTACTTC.

This clonotype is a singleton in its sample. A much larger clone differs from this one at a single base, so this may be a read error. The CDR3 ends on some other residue instead of the conserved phenylalanine or tryptophan, so this is likely a read error. The chain couples TRBV24-1 to TRBJ2-1; 9 bases match TRBD2. CDR3 length: 15 amino acids. Germline CDR1 reads KGHDR; CDR2 reads SFDVKD. With 4 bases clipped from V and 2 bases from J, the junction kept 2 bases outside the gene matches. This CDR3 reads CATSEAGGAYNEQFY. CDR3 in DNA: TGTGCCACCAGTGAAGCGGGAGGAGCCTACAATGAGCAGTTCTAC.

The chain links TRBV7-9 to TRBJ1-2; maybe TRBD1 (5 bases). CDR1 and CDR2 (germline): SEHNR, FQNEAQ (reference sequence). The ends were cut back, 3 bases at V and 5 bases at J, with 10 bases in the middle. This CDR3 spans 13 amino acids. The CDR3 bases are TGTGCCAGCAGCTTCAGGGCGGCTTATGGCTACACCTTC. It specifies CASSFRAAYGYTF.

This clonotype was found a few times. This may come from a read error, since a much larger clone is one base off. The CDR3 sequence is CASRLQGAGTEAFF. The DNA for the CDR3 is TGTGCCAGCAGGTTACAGGGGGCGGGCACTGAAGCTTTCTTT. The V and J genes are TRBV27 and TRBJ1-1, with TRBD1 identical over 9 bases. The ends lost 6 bases at V and 4 bases at J; junction bases unmatched: 6. The germline CDR1 and CDR2 sequences are MNHEY and SMNVEV (reference sequence). The CDR3 is made up of 14 amino acids.

The sample holds a few counts of this clonotype. The J gene is TRBJ1-5, the V gene TRBV6-5; no definite D call. Germline V lookup: CDR1 MNHEY, CDR2 SVGAGI. The ends were cut back, 8 bases at V and 7 bases at J, with 15 bases in the middle. The CDR3 totals 13 residues. The CDR3 DNA sequence: TGTGCCAGCCGTGGCCCGACGGGACAGCCCCAGCATTTT. Its translation: CASRGPTGQPQHF.

This clonotype was observed many times. The chain is built from TRBV7-2 and TRBJ1-1; no clear D. The CDR3 has 13 amino acids. Trimming pared 5 bases from V and 4 bases from J, leaving 11 bases between. Germline-derived CDR1 and CDR2 are SGHTA and FQGNSA. CDR3 amino acids: CASSPSSFTEAFF. CDR3 DNA: TGTGCCAGCAGCCCCAGTAGTTTCACTGAAGCTTTCTTT.

The V call is TRBV28, the J call TRBJ2-7, with a tentative D call TRBD2 (5 bases). Trimming took off 2 bases at V and 0 bases at J, with 17 bases between the two ends. The CDR3 sequence is 17 residues long. Germline CDR1 is MDHEN and CDR2 is SYDVKM. The CDR3: CASSLPLSGALSYEQYF. CDR3 bases: TGTGCCAGCAGTTTACCCCTCAGCGGAGCCCTCTCCTACGAGCAGTACTTC. Variable domain in full (rest from reference TRBV28 and TRBJ2-7): DVKVTQSSRYLVKRTGEKVFLECVQDMDHENMFWYRQDPGLGLRLIYFSYDVKMKEKGDIPEGYSVSREKKERFSLILESASTNQTSMYLCASSLPLSGALSYEQYFGPGTRLTVT.

At least ten counts were recorded for this clonotype. The V and J genes are TRBV20-1 and TRBJ2-7, with D hard to call. The CDR3 covers 13 residues. The V gene's germline CDR1 is DFQATT and CDR2 SNEGSKA (reference sequence). Trimming took off 1 base at V and 1 base at J, with 8 bases between the two ends. CDR3 coding DNA: TGCAGTGCTAGAGCGGGCAGGTCCTACGAGCAGTACTTC. This codes for CSARAGRSYEQYF.

This clonotype was counted at least ten times. The chain combines TRBV30 with TRBJ2-6; no clear D. The CDR3 consists of 15 residues. Germline V CDR1 and CDR2: GTSNPN, SVGIG (reference sequence). The V gene lost 3 bases and the J gene lost 4 bases, with 13 bases spanning the gap. The CDR3 DNA reads as TGTGCCTGGAGCCCGTTTTTTGGAGGGGCCAACGTCCTGACTTTC. Residues: CAWSPFFGGANVLTF.

This sequence joins TRBV7-2 and TRBJ2-2, with D uncertain. The CDR3 length is 14 residues. The germline V gene encodes CDR1 SGHTA and CDR2 FQGNSA. The V end was cut by 4 bases, the J end by 1 base, with 7 bases between. DNA of the CDR3: TGTGCCAGCAGCTATGGCGGGAACACCGGGGAGCTGTTTTTT. This sequence encodes CASSYGGNTGELFF.

There are a few counts of this clonotype. This chain joins TRBV6-1 and TRBJ2-3; D unclear. The CDR3 spans 15 residues. The germline V and J ends were trimmed by 6 bases and 2 bases, with 15 bases remaining between them. Germline V lookup: CDR1 MNHNS, CDR2 SASEGT. The DNA of the CDR3 is TGTGCCAGCAGAGACGCCGTTGCTACCACAGATACGCAGTATTTT. Residues: CASRDAVATTDTQYF.

This chain connects TRBV24-1 to TRBJ1-5; tentatively, D is TRBD1 (6 bases). The CDR3 is made up of 14 amino acids. With 9 bases removed from V and 5 bases from J, the gap between germline ends came to 16 bases. CDR1 KGHDR and CDR2 SFDVKD come from the germline V gene. In DNA, the CDR3 is TGTGCCACCCGACAAACAGGGAGCGATCAGCCCCAGCATTTT. Amino acids: CATRQTGSDQPQHF.

This clonotype has a count of ten or more. The CDR3 loop is CASSRGTFYEQYF. The CDR3 DNA reads TGTGCCAGCAGTCGCGGGACTTTCTACGAGCAGTACTTC. The genes are TRBV6-2 or TRBV6-3 and TRBJ2-7; D may be TRBD2 (6 bases). Deletions cut 5 bases from V and 3 bases from J, with 11 bases between. The germline V gene has CDR1 MNHEY and CDR2 SVGEGT. The CDR3 extends over 13 amino acids.

This clonotype was recorded at least ten times. The V and J genes are TRBV6-5 and TRBJ2-7; D not resolved. Trimming left V 7 bases short and J 2 bases short, with 9 bases between. Germline V CDR1 and CDR2: MNHEY, SVGAGI. The CDR3 has 12 residues. CDR3 bases: TGTGCCAGCATGAGTCTCCCCTACGAGCAGTACTTC. Its protein is CASMSLPYEQYF.

This chain uses TRBV10-3 with TRBJ2-2, with D unclear. Germline CDR1 and CDR2: ENHRY and SYGVKD. The length of the CDR3 is 15 residues. V lost 0 bases, J lost 3 bases, and 8 bases lay in between. The CDR3 sequence: CAISESQDDTGELFF. In DNA form, the CDR3 reads TGTGCCATCAGTGAGTCCCAGGATGACACCGGGGAGCTGTTTTTT.

This clonotype was counted only a few times. The gene calls are TRBV10-3 and TRBJ2-3; 11 bases align to TRBD2. Germline V lookup: CDR1 ENHRY, CDR2 SYGVKD. The junction had 6 bases not matched to a gene; V was cut back by 4 bases and J by 3 bases. This CDR3 is built from 16 residues. The CDR3 sequence is CAISVGSGGATDTQYF. The CDR3, as DNA: TGTGCCATCAGTGTCGGTAGCGGGGGGGCAACAGATACGCAGTATTTT.